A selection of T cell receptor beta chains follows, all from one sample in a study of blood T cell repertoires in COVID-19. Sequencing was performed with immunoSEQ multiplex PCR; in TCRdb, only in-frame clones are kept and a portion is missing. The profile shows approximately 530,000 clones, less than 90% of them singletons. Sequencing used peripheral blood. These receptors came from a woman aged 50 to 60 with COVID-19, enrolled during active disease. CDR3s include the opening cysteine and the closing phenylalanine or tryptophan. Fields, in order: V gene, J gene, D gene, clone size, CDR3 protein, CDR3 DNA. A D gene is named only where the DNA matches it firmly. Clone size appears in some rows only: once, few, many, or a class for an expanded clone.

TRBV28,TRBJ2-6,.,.,CASMEGLGANVLTF,TGTGCCAGCATGGAGGGGCTCGGGGCCAACGTCCTGACTTTC
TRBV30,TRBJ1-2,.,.,CAWTLYGKGYTF,TGTGCCTGGACCCTTTACGGGAAAGGCTACACCTTC
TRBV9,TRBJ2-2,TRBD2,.,CASSGGGSSGELFF,TGTGCCAGCTCCGGCGGGGGGAGTTCAGGGGAGCTGTTTTTT
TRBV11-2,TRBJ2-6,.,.,CASSSFGLAGSGANVLTF,TGTGCCAGCAGCTCTTTTGGCCTGGCGGGCTCTGGGGCCAACGTCCTGACTTTC
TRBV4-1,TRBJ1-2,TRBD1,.,CASSQDRGPYGYTF,TGCGCCAGCAGTCAGGACAGGGGTCCCTATGGCTACACCTTC
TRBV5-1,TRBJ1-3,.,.,CASSLTGFGNTIYF,TGCGCCAGCAGCTTGACAGGATTTGGAAACACCATATATTTT
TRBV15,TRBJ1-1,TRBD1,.,CATSRKVGTGEAFF,TGTGCCACCAGCAGAAAAGTAGGGACAGGAGAAGCTTTCTTT
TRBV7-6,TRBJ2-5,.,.,CASSFPDRSRGETQYF,TGTGCCAGCAGCTTCCCCGACAGGTCCCGCGGGGAGACCCAGTACTTC
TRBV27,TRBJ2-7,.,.,CASSPLRGEQYF,TGTGCCAGCAGTCCCCTACGAGGTGAGCAGTACTTC
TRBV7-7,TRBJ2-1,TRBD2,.,CASSLGRAGGPYNEQFF,TGTGCCAGCAGCTTGGGGCGGGCGGGGGGACCCTACAATGAGCAGTTCTTC
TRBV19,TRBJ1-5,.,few,CASSNSRGRDQPQHF,TGTGCCAGTAGTAATTCGCGGGGAAGGGATCAGCCCCAGCATTTT
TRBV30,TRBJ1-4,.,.,CAWSLGQNNEKLFF,TGTGCCTGGTCTCTAGGACAGAATAATGAAAAACTGTTTTTT
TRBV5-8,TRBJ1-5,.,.,CASTSGDYSNQPQHF,TGTGCCAGCACCTCAGGGGACTATAGCAATCAGCCCCAGCATTTT
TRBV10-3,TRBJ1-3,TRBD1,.,CAISLGQNSGNTIYF,TGTGCCATCAGCTTGGGACAGAACTCTGGAAACACCATATATTTT
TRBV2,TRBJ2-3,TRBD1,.,CASSGDRDVPQITQYF,TGTGCCAGCAGTGGGGACAGGGATGTTCCACAGATAACGCAGTATTTT
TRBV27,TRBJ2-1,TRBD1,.,CASSLVGTVAYNEQFF,TGTGCCAGCAGTTTGGTGGGGACAGTAGCCTACAATGAGCAGTTCTTC
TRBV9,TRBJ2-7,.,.,CASSPRDRAVAQYF,TGTGCCAGCAGCCCCCGTGACCGAGCGGTCGCGCAGTACTTC
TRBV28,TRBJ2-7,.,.,CASENRVSYEQYF,TGTGCCAGCGAGAACAGGGTTTCCTACGAGCAGTACTTC
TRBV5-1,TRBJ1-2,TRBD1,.,CASSPGTVNYGYTF,TGCGCCAGCAGCCCCGGGACAGTTAACTATGGCTACACCTTC
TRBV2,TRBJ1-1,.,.,CASSAREVNTEAFF,TGTGCCAGCAGTGCCAGGGAAGTGAACACTGAAGCTTTCTTT
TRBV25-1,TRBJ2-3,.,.,CASTNPGGSTDTQYF,TGTGCCAGCACCAATCCCGGGGGTTCCACAGATACGCAGTATTTT
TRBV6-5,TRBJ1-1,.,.,CASTLTANTEAFF,TGTGCCAGCACCTTAACAGCGAACACTGAAGCTTTCTTT
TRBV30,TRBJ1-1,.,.,CAWSVSRNTEAFF,TGTGCCTGGAGTGTGAGCCGGAACACTGAAGCTTTCTTT
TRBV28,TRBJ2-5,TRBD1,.,CASRPTGAPSQYF,TGTGCCAGCAGACCTACAGGGGCCCCTTCCCAGTACTTC
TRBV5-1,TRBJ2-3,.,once,CASRVSSVNTDTQYF,TGCGCCAGCAGAGTCTCTAGCGTTAACACAGATACGCAGTATTTT
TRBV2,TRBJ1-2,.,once,CASKKNEGYTF,TGTGCCAGCAAGAAGAACGAGGGCTACACCTTC
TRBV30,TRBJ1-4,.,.,CAWRNYGSVSSEGNEKLFF,TGTGCCTGGAGAAATTATGGGTCTGTCTCTTCGGAGGGTAATGAAAAACTGTTTTTT
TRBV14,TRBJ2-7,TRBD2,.,CASSQDGGGSYEQYF,TGTGCCAGCAGCCAAGATGGGGGGGGCTCCTACGAGCAGTACTTC
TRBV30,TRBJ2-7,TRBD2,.,CAWNKRSSGVSYEQYF,TGTGCCTGGAATAAGCGTTCAAGCGGGGTTTCCTACGAGCAGTACTTC
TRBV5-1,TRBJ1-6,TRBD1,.,CASSPDRGIDSPLHF,TGCGCCAGCAGCCCCGACAGGGGTATTGATTCACCCCTCCACTTT
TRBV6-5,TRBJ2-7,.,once,CASSWTQVEEQYF,TGTGCCAGCAGCTGGACACAAGTTGAGGAGCAGTACTTC
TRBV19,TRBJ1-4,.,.,CASRSAGENEKLFF,TGTGCCAGTAGGTCGGCGGGAGAGAATGAAAAACTGTTTTTT
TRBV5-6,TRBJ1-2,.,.,CASSSSWRFYYGYTF,TGTGCCAGCAGCTCCTCTTGGAGGTTTTACTATGGCTACACCTTC
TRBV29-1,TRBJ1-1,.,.,CTRTMERPNTEAFF,TGCACCCGAACCATGGAGCGGCCGAACACTGAAGCTTTCTTT
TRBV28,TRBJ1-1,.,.,CASSLVRVTEAFF,TGTGCCAGCAGTTTAGTCAGGGTCACTGAAGCTTTCTTT
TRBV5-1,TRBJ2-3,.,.,CASSLTGLGNTQYF,TGCGCCAGCAGCTTGACAGGGTTGGGAAATACGCAGTATTTT
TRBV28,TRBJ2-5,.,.,CASMETVTGFTETQYF,TGTGCCAGCATGGAAACCGTTACAGGGTTCACAGAGACCCAGTACTTC
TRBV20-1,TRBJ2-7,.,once,CSARYGEQYF,TGCAGTGCTAGATACGGCGAGCAGTACTTC
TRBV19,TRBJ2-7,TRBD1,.,CASSKGQGKPDEQYF,TGTGCCAGTAGTAAGGGACAGGGTAAACCTGATGAGCAGTACTTC
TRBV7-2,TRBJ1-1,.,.,CARERLGRGNTEAFF,TGTGCCAGGGAACGCCTGGGCAGGGGGAACACTGAAGCTTTCTTT
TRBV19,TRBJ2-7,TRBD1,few,CASSTHLGQGSEQYF,TGTGCCAGTAGTACCCATTTGGGACAGGGGAGCGAGCAGTACTTC
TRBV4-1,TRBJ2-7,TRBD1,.,CASSQEWTGNPPYEQYF,TGCGCCAGCAGCCAAGAGTGGACAGGGAACCCTCCCTACGAGCAGTACTTC
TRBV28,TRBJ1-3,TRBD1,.,CASSLSPRGLGNTIYF,TGTGCCAGCAGTTTATCCCCGAGGGGGCTAGGAAACACCATATATTTT
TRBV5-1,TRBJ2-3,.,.,CASSYRTGSTDTQYF,TGCGCCAGCAGCTATCGAACGGGGTCCACAGATACGCAGTATTTT
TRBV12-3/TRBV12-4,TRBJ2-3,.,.,CASTRGGNTQYF,TGTGCCAGCACACGTGGGGGGAATACGCAGTATTTT
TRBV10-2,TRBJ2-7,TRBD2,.,CASSGLAGPYEQYF,TGCGCCAGCAGTGGTCTAGCGGGCCCCTACGAGCAGTACTTC
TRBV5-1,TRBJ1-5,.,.,CASSLGAGQNQPQHF,TGCGCCAGCAGCTTGGGGGCAGGGCAGAATCAGCCCCAGCATTTT
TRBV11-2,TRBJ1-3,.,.,CASSLDPRMRNTIYF,TGTGCCAGCAGCTTAGATCCGAGGATGAGGAACACCATATATTTT
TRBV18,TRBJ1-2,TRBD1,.,CASSPDRDNYGYTF,TGTGCCAGCTCACCGGACAGGGATAACTATGGCTACACCTTC
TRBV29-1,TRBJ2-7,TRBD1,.,CSVGQGFYEQYF,TGCAGCGTTGGACAGGGTTTCTACGAGCAGTACTTC
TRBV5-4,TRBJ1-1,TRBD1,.,CASSKPGQTNTEAFF,TGTGCCAGCAGCAAGCCGGGACAGACGAACACTGAAGCTTTCTTT
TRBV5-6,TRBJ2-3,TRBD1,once,CASSFPGQVTDTQYF,TGTGCCAGCAGCTTTCCAGGACAGGTTACAGATACGCAGTATTTT
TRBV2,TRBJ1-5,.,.,CASSVEAGGNQPQHF,TGTGCCAGCAGTGTCGAGGCGGGGGGGAATCAGCCCCAGCATTTT
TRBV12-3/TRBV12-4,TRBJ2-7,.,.,CASSVRDTTPGDF,TGTGCCAGCAGCGTACGGGACACCACCCCAGGGGACTTC
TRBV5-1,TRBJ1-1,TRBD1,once,CASSFVPTGDTEAFF,TGCGCCAGCAGCTTCGTACCGACAGGGGACACTGAAGCTTTCTTT
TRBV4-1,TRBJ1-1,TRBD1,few,CASSRVEGAGTEAFF,TGCGCCAGCAGCCGCGTTGAGGGGGCCGGCACTGAAGCTTTCTTT
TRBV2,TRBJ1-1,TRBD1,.,CASSERTGRNTEAFF,TGTGCCAGCAGTGAGCGGACAGGGCGAAACACTGAAGCTTTCTTT
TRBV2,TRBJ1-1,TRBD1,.,CASRRDSANTEAFF,TGTGCCAGCAGGAGGGACAGTGCGAACACTGAAGCTTTCTTT
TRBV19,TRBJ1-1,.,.,CASSTGPRAFF,TGTGCCAGTAGTACAGGCCCAAGAGCTTTCTTT